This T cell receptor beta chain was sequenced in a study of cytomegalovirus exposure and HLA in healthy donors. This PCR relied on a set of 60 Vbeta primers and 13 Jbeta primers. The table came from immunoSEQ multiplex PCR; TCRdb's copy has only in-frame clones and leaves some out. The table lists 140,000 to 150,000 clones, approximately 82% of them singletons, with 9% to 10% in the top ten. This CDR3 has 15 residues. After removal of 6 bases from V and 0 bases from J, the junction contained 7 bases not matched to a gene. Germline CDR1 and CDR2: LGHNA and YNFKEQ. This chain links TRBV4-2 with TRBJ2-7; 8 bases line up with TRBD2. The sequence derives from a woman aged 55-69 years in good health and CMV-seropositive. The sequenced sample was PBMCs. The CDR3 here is CASSPTSGSSYEQYF. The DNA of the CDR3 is TGTGCCAGCAGTCCTACTAGCGGAAGCTCCTACGAGCAGTACTTC.